This T cell receptor beta chain derives from a study of blood T cell repertoires in COVID-19. Study context: The United States, Italy and Spain provided the acute and convalescent COVID-19 samples.

After removal of 6 bases from V and 5 bases from J, the junction contained 14 bases not matched to a gene. CDR1 and CDR2 (germline): SGHNT, YENEEA. The CDR3 sequence is 16 residues long. Original processing methods: For nucleated cells, counts were estimated from reference gene primer amplification. Sequenced by immunoSEQ multiplex PCR; TCRdb stores in-frame clones only, minus some. V and J calls and clone size are as listed in that table; D and trimming were resolved from the DNA. Of approximately 270,000 clones in the sample, less than 95% were seen once. What was sequenced was PBMCs or T cells enriched from blood (not recorded which). The clonotype comes from a man aged 35 to 55 who had been exposed to COVID-19. The gene calls are TRBV11-3 and TRBJ2-3; 7 nucleotides align to TRBD2. The CDR3 region is CASRTGEGFYEDTQYF. The CDR3 nucleotides are TGTGCCAGCAGAACGGGGGAGGGCTTCTATGAAGATACGCAGTATTTT.